This entry lists 16 T cell receptor beta chains sequenced from one sample in a study of blood T cells in healthy people across ages. Combining a sample-barcoded 5' primer with a J-beta primer mix, a second PCR ran for roughly 7 to 11 cycles. One entry per CDR3 protein, called by TCRdb with MiXCR from the 5' RACE reads. The sample contains about 540,000 distinct CDR3 sequences, 24% of which appear only once. These data were also reused for a study on T cells of mothers and their children.

The specimen was blood. Every receptor here comes from a boy aged 5-17 years in good health.

J is TRBJ2-5 and V is TRBV20-1, with 10 bases fitting TRBD2. In germline, CDR1 is DFQATT, CDR2 SNEGSKA (reference sequence). Unmatched junction bases numbered 18, after V lost 1 base and J lost 1 base. The CDR3 covers 20 residues. The CDR3 sequence is CSARVYRVKQAGGIQETQYF. The CDR3 region has the DNA TGCAGTGCTAGAGTCTATCGGGTCAAACAAGCGGGAGGGATCCAAGAGACCCAGTACTTC.

This clonotype was found a few times. This chain links TRBV5-6 with TRBJ2-7, with 9 bases aligning to TRBD2. Germline CDR1 SGHDT, CDR2 YYEEEE. CDR3 size: 15 residues. V lost 4 bases to trimming and J lost 4 bases; unmatched junction nucleotides: 9. CDR3 nucleotides: TGTGCCAGCAGCCGAGGGGCGGGAGGGCCATACGAGCAGTACTTC. Translation: CASSRGAGGPYEQYF.

The chain couples TRBV7-2 to TRBJ2-4, with TRBD2 as a possible D gene (6 bases). The CDR3 length is 15 residues. Trimming cost V 1 base and J 8 bases, with 15 bases left between them. Germline values: CDR1 SGHTA, CDR2 FQGNSA. In DNA form, the CDR3 reads TGTGCCAGCAGCTTAGGCCCCCCCGGGAGCCACATTCAGTACTTC. Protein: CASSLGPPGSHIQYF. The full variable domain, in which reference TRBV7-2 and TRBJ2-4 provide the parts outside the CDR3, is GAGVSQSPSNKVTEKGKDVELRCDPISGHTALYWYRQSLGQGLEFLIYFQGNSAPDKSGLPSDRFSAERTGGSVSTLTIQRTQQEDSAVYLCASSLGPPGSHIQYFGAGTRLSVL.

This rearrangement joins TRBV2 to TRBJ2-2; D not certain. The CDR3 extends over 13 amino acids. From germline, CDR1 is SNHLY and CDR2 FYNNEI. The V gene lost 3 bases and the J gene lost 4 bases, with 6 bases spanning the gap. The CDR3 loop is CASSDAITGELFF. CDR3 bases: TGTGCCAGCAGTGACGCGATCACCGGGGAGCTGTTTTTT.

The chain recombines TRBV4-3 with TRBJ2-5, with D unclear. Germline V gives CDR1 LGHNA, CDR2 YSLEER. Trimming took off 4 bases at V and 11 bases at J, with 14 bases between the two ends. The CDR3 has 12 residues. The CDR3 bases are TGCGCCAGCAGCCCGGGTATCGGCGAACAGTACTTC. Translated: CASSPGIGEQYF.

The chain couples TRBV7-2 to TRBJ1-6; 7 bases fit TRBD1. The CDR3 consists of 13 residues. Unmatched junction bases numbered 9, after V lost 5 bases and J lost 14 bases. Germline V gives CDR1 SGHTA, CDR2 FQGNSA. CDR3 DNA sequence: TGTGCCAGCAGCCGGGACAGCCCTTCGGCCCTCCACTTT. Protein: CASSRDSPSALHF.

In regard to this clonotype: The junction does not match germline at one end; this may be a read error. This CDR3 is CASSKGYSGRALINEQLF. CDR3 DNA sequence: TGTGCCAGCAGCAAGGGTTATAGCGGGAGGGCCCTCATCAATGAGCAGCTCTTC. The chain links TRBV28 to TRBJ2-5, with 11 nucleotides matching TRBD2. CDR1 MDHEN and CDR2 SYDVKM come from the germline V gene. The length of the CDR3 is 18 residues. Full variable domain (outside the CDR3, taken from reference TRBV28 and TRBJ2-5): DVKVTQSSRYLVKRTGEKVFLECVQDMDHENMFWYRQDPGLGLRLIYFSYDVKMKEKGDIPEGYSVSREKKERFSLILESASTNQTSMYLCASSKGYSGRALINEQLFGPGTRLLVL.

This clonotype came up a few times. This rearrangement joins TRBV7-9 to TRBJ2-3; a weak D match, TRBD2 (6 bases). CDR1 is SEHNR, CDR2 FQNEAQ, per germline (reference sequence). V was clipped by 5 bases and J by 1 base, with 19 bases between them. This CDR3 is built from 17 residues. CDR3 region: CASSRQTRAEGTDTQYF. CDR3 DNA: TGTGCCAGCAGCCGCCAGACTAGGGCTGAGGGCACAGATACGCAGTATTTT.

V gene TRBV4-1 combines with J gene TRBJ2-4, with D unresolved. This CDR3 has 16 amino acids. V lost 4 bases and J 0 bases, leaving 13 bases between the germline ends. Germline V gene lookup returns CDR1 MGHRA and CDR2 YSYEKL. In DNA form, the CDR3 reads TGCGCCAGCAGCCCGGGTGGGCTACTAGCCAAAAACATTCAGTACTTC. This gives the protein CASSPGGLLAKNIQYF.

A few counts support this clonotype. The chain is built from TRBV3-1 and TRBJ1-1; D gene uncertain. The V gene lost 1 base and the J gene lost 4 bases, with 13 bases spanning the gap. Per the germline V gene, CDR1 is LGHDT and CDR2 is YNNKEL (reference sequence). This CDR3 comprises 15 residues. CDR3 loop: CASSQARFSRTEAFF. CDR3 nucleotides: TGTGCCAGCAGCCAAGCCAGGTTCTCGCGCACTGAAGCTTTCTTT.

The chain links TRBV10-3 to TRBJ2-5; D gene uncertain. With the DNA end fitting TRBJ2-1 better, the J assignment may be wrong. Germline CDR1 ENHRY, CDR2 SYGVKD. The CDR3 is 13 residues long. CDR3 DNA sequence: TGTGCCATCAGTGAGTCGTCGAGGAATGAGCAGTTCTTC. This sequence encodes CAISESSRNEQFF.

The chain uses TRBV20-1 and TRBJ2-5; D is undetermined. The CDR3 consists of 12 residues. V lost 6 bases and J 6 bases, leaving 14 bases between the germline ends. Germline V gives CDR1 DFQATT, CDR2 SNEGSKA (reference sequence). The CDR3 DNA is TGCAGTGCCCCCGGGCCCTCACAGACCCAGTACTTC. Amino acids: CSAPGPSQTQYF.

CDR3 coding DNA: TGCAGTGCTAGTAGTAGGGCGTTGGCCGAGCAGTACTTC. It codes for CSASSRALAEQYF. The chain has TRBV20-1 and TRBJ2-5; D call uncertain. The DNA end is a closer match to TRBJ2-7, so the J assignment may be wrong. CDR1 DFQATT and CDR2 SNEGSKA come from the germline V gene (reference sequence). The CDR3 has 13 amino acids.

The rearrangement uses TRBV7-2 and TRBJ1-2; unclear D gene. CDR3 length: 12 amino acids. V lost 5 bases and J lost 2, with 6 bases in between. CDR1 and CDR2 from the germline V gene are SGHTA and FQGNSA. CDR3 residues: CASSQRNYGYTF. In DNA form, the CDR3 reads TGTGCCAGCAGCCAACGGAACTATGGCTACACCTTC.

The J gene is TRBJ1-1, the V gene TRBV3-1; D possibly corresponds to TRBD1 (6 bases). V gave up 1 base and J gave up 3 bases, with 12 bases separating them. The CDR3 totals 15 residues. Germline values: CDR1 LGHDT, CDR2 YNNKEL (reference sequence). The DNA of the CDR3 is TGTGCCAGCAGCCAAGTTGGGGGCGCGTACACTGAAGCTTTCTTT. Amino acid sequence: CASSQVGGAYTEAFF. Full variable domain (rest looked up from reference TRBV3-1 and TRBJ1-1): DTAVSQTPKYLVTQMGNDKSIKCEQNLGHDTMYWYKQDSKKFLKIMFSYNNKELIINETVPNRFSPKSPDKAHLNLHINSLELGDSAVYFCASSQVGGAYTEAFFGQGTRLTVV.

This clonotype was seen a handful of times. This sequence joins TRBV30 and TRBJ2-5; D remains unclear. The end of the DNA is better explained by TRBJ2-1, so the J call may be wrong. CDR1 GTSNPN and CDR2 SVGIG come from the germline V gene (reference sequence). The CDR3 totals 13 residues. CDR3 coding DNA: TGTGCCTGGAGGGATTGGGGATACAATGAGCAGTTCTTC. Translation gives CAWRDWGYNEQFF.